A selection of T cell receptor beta chains follows, all from one sample in a study of CD8+CD57+ T cells in acquired aplastic anemia. In TCRdb, the reads were re-called with MiXCR into one record per CDR3 protein. Among a few hundred thousand distinct CDR3 sequences listed, 65% to 90% were seen once. The material sequenced was sorted CD4+, CD8+, or CD8+CD57+ T cells (not recorded which) from PBMCs. The origin of the receptors is a human donor with aplastic anemia. Both conserved end residues are part of each CDR3. D genes are given only for firm matches. Part of the rows lack a size; the others show once, few, many or a class for expanded clones.

abundance: NA
j_gene: TRBJ1-2
d_gene: TRBD1
v_gene: TRBV3-1
CDR3aa: CASSRQSQGDGYTF
CDR3nt: TGTGCCAGCAGCCGTCAGTCCCAGGGGGATGGCTACACCTTC

abundance: once
j_gene: TRBJ2-5
d_gene: NA
v_gene: TRBV7-3
CDR3aa: CASSVASATHNF
CDR3nt: TGTGCCAGCAGCGTTGCTAGCGCAACCCACAACTTC

abundance: NA
j_gene: TRBJ2-3
d_gene: NA
v_gene: TRBV11-3
CDR3aa: CASRLDLTDPSTDTQYF
CDR3nt: TGTGCCAGCAGGTTAGATCTGACAGACCCTAGCACAGATACGCAGTATTTT

abundance: NA
j_gene: TRBJ2-7
d_gene: NA
v_gene: TRBV7-8
CDR3aa: CASSELGRLLYEQYF
CDR3nt: TGTGCCAGCAGTGAGCTGGGGCGCCTACTCTACGAGCAGTACTTC

abundance: NA
j_gene: TRBJ1-1
d_gene: NA
v_gene: TRBV2
CDR3aa: CARSIPREGSGTEAFF
CDR3nt: TGTGCCAGAAGCATCCCCAGGGAGGGATCGGGGACTGAAGCTTTCTTT

abundance: NA
j_gene: TRBJ2-3
d_gene: TRBD2
v_gene: TRBV14
CDR3aa: CASRAGGTGPEQF
CDR3nt: TGTGCCAGCAGGGCGGGGGGCACAGGGCCCGAGCAGTTT

abundance: NA
j_gene: TRBJ2-1
d_gene: TRBD2
v_gene: TRBV2
CDR3aa: CASSVVAGTNEQFF
CDR3nt: TGTGCCAGCAGCGTAGTAGCGGGGACGAATGAGCAGTTCTTC

abundance: NA
j_gene: TRBJ1-1
d_gene: NA
v_gene: TRBV7-9
CDR3aa: CASSFPRRSEAFF
CDR3nt: TGTGCCAGCAGCTTTCCAAGAAGGAGTGAAGCTTTCTTT

abundance: few
j_gene: TRBJ2-3
d_gene: NA
v_gene: TRBV2
CDR3aa: CASRQGDGGTDTQYF
CDR3nt: TGTGCCAGCAGACAAGGGGACGGGGGCACAGATACGCAGTATTTT

abundance: NA
j_gene: TRBJ1-1
d_gene: TRBD1
v_gene: TRBV5-4
CDR3aa: CASSWDSRSTEAFF
CDR3nt: TGTGCCAGCAGCTGGGACAGCCGCAGCACTGAAGCTTTCTTT

abundance: NA
j_gene: TRBJ2-5
d_gene: NA
v_gene: TRBV7-9
CDR3aa: CANNVALSQNTEDF
CDR3nt: TGTGCCAACAACGTAGCGCTGTCCCAGAACACTGAAGATTTC